This T cell receptor beta chain originates from a study of control samples from healthy donors and cancer patients. Assay: immunoSEQ multiplex PCR; the TCRdb copy retains only in-frame clones and omits some. The data contain some 150,000 clones, roughly 94% of them singletons. This CDR3 comprises 15 residues. Trimming took off 2 bases at V and 8 bases at J, with 15 bases between the two ends. Germline lookup yields CDR1 LGHDT and CDR2 YNNKEL (reference sequence). What was sequenced was PBMCs. The chain links TRBV3-1 (or the pseudogene TRBV3-2) to TRBJ1-4; weak D call: TRBD1 (6 bases). The clonotype comes from a man aged 60 to 75 with colorectal cancer. The CDR3 reads CASSQTQGHGEKLFF. The DNA of the CDR3 is TGTGCCAGCAGCCAAACTCAGGGACACGGAGAAAAACTGTTTTTT.